What follows are 4 T cell receptor beta chains derived from one specimen sequenced in a study of T cells expressing NK-cell markers. TCRdb reanalyzed the 5' RACE reads and collapses them to one entry per CDR3 protein, without DNA. Its clone listing holds 500,000 to 700,000 distinct CDR3 sequences. Sample: blood T cells: a sorted CD56 or NKG2C T cell subset, CD4+ or CD8+ T cells, or bulk PBMC T cells (not recorded which). The source is a man between 18 and 35 years old in good health.

J is TRBJ2-1 and V is TRBV19; TCRdb indicates TRBD1, and absent DNA this call remains unverified. Germline CDR1 and CDR2: LNHDA and SQIVND (reference sequence). CDR3 length: 15 residues. The CDR3 sequence is CASRGTASSYNEQFF.

The chain combines TRBV12-3 or TRBV12-4 with TRBJ2-1; TCRdb lists TRBD2, though no DNA is available to test this call. The CDR3 totals 14 residues. The CDR3 region is CASKPLAGYGEQFF.

The chain uses TRBV6-5 and TRBJ1-2; TCRdb's assignment of TRBD1 cannot be checked, as there is no DNA. The CDR3 contains 15 residues. Per germline, CDR1 MNHEY and CDR2 SVGAGI. CDR3 loop: CASSSPGQPAYGYTF.

CDR3 in amino acids: CASSLVRGPGSYEQYF. The V and J genes are TRBV7-2 and TRBJ2-7; TCRdb outputs TRBD2, but without DNA this stays unchecked. Germline loops: CDR1 SGHTA, CDR2 FQGNSA. This CDR3 region has 16 residues.